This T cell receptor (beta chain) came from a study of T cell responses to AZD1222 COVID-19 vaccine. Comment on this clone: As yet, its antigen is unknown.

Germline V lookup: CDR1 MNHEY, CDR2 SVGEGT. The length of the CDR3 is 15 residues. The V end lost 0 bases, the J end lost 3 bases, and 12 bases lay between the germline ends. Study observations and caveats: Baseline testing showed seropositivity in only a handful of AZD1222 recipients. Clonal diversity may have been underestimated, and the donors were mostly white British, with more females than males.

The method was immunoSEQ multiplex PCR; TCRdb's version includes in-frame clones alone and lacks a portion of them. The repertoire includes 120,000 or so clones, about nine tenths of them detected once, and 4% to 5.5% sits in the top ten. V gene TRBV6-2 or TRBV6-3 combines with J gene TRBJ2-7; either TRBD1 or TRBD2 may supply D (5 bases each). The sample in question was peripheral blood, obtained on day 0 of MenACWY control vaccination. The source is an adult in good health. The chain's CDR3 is CASSYSDRGIYEQYF. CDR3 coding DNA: TGTGCCAGCAGTTACTCTGACAGAGGGATCTACGAGCAGTACTTC.